This TCR beta chain was documented in a study of cytotoxic CD8 clonotypes in ibrutinib-treated CLL. Study-wide background: Samples showed on average about 260,000 productive templates and 94,082 productive rearrangements.

Sequencing was performed with immunoSEQ multiplex PCR; in TCRdb, only in-frame clones are kept and a portion is missing. This table holds approximately 300,000 clones, roughly 85% found once. V gave up 0 bases and J gave up 7 bases, with 10 bases separating them. This CDR3 is 14 amino acids long. Germline CDR1 is SGHNT and CDR2 is YYREEE (reference sequence). The chain links TRBV5-4 to TRBJ2-2; maybe TRBD1 (5 bases). The sequenced sample was PBMCs, obtained before ibrutinib treatment. This receptor was taken from a human donor with chronic lymphocytic leukemia. CDR3 DNA: TGTGCCAGCAGCTTGGACAGGATCCGCGGGGAGCTGTTTTTT. It encodes CASSLDRIRGELFF.